The 13 T cell receptor beta chains below were found in one sample sequenced in a study of naive and memory T cell subsets. Whole-blood samples were around 2.3 ml of peripheral blood from healthy adult volunteers. Alpha and beta constant region primers primed reverse transcription for blood and skin samples. Each CDR3 protein gets one entry after TCRdb re-called the 5' RACE reads with MiXCR. Among about 22,000 distinct CDR3 sequences listed, about 4.4% were seen once. The receptors stem from a male donor in good health.

This clonotype was seen at least ten times. The chain employs TRBV6-5 and TRBJ1-5, with D perhaps TRBD1 (5 bases). Looked up from germline, CDR1 is MNHEY and CDR2 is SVGAGI. There are 16 residues in the CDR3. V shed 6 bases and J shed 0 bases, with 15 bases lying between them. The DNA of the CDR3 is TGTGCCAGCAGACCCGGGACGGCTCATAGCAATCAGCCCCAGCATTTT. It specifies CASRPGTAHSNQPQHF.

Ten or more counts support this clonotype. The chain combines TRBV13 with TRBJ2-1, with D possibly TRBD2 on 5 matching bases. Germline V lookup: CDR1 PRHDT, CDR2 FYEKMQ (reference sequence). V gave up 3 bases and J gave up 9 bases, with 21 bases separating them. This CDR3 has 16 residues. The CDR3, as DNA: TGTGCCAGCAGCTTTGAATTTCTAGCCAAGGGAGCTGAGCAGTTCTTC. It encodes CASSFEFLAKGAEQFF. Full variable domain (missing parts from reference TRBV13 and TRBJ2-1): AAGVIQSPRHLIKEKRETATLKCYPIPRHDTVYWYQQGPGQDPQFLISFYEKMQSDKGSIPDRFSAQQFSDYHSELNMSSLELGDSALYFCASSFEFLAKGAEQFFGPGTRLTVL.

Ten or more counts support this clonotype. This chain links TRBV3-1 with TRBJ2-5; 7 bases align to TRBD2. The V and J ends lost 3 bases and 2 bases, in that order; junction bases with no gene match: 9. The CDR3 runs 16 residues. The germline CDR1 and CDR2 sequences are LGHDT and YNNKEL (reference sequence). The CDR3 protein is CASSQRPQGGQETQYF. The CDR3 bases are TGTGCCAGCAGCCAGAGGCCTCAGGGAGGGCAAGAGACCCAGTACTTC.

This clonotype was picked up many times. This chain links TRBV28 with TRBJ2-7, with D uncertain. The CDR3 loop spans 13 amino acids. Germline-derived CDR1 and CDR2 are MDHEN and SYDVKM. Trimming removed 3 bases from V and 2 bases from J, with 8 bases in between. DNA of the CDR3: TGTGCCAGCAGTTTTCCCCCTACCTACGAGCAGTACTTC. This translates into CASSFPPTYEQYF.

This sequence joins TRBV20-1 and TRBJ2-7; 7 nucleotides align to TRBD1. Germline V lookup: CDR1 DFQATT, CDR2 SNEGSKA (reference sequence). The V segment lost 6 bases and the J segment 3 bases; nucleotides outside the gene matches: 11. The length of the CDR3 is 14 residues. The DNA for the CDR3 is TGCAGTGCCAACACCGGGACAGAAGTCTACGAGCAGTACTTC. It specifies CSANTGTEVYEQYF.

This clonotype was observed at least ten times. The chain has TRBV14 and TRBJ1-4; D is ambiguous. Germline lookup yields CDR1 SGHDN and CDR2 FVKESK. The CDR3 consists of 14 residues. Trimming stripped 6 bases from V and 4 bases from J, with 12 bases between. CDR3 DNA: TGTGCCAGCAGTCGTGGAGGGTATAATGAAAAACTGTTTTTT. Amino acid sequence: CASSRGGYNEKLFF.

This clonotype was detected many times. The chain recombines TRBV12-3 or TRBV12-4 with TRBJ1-2, with TRBD1 as a possible D gene (6 bases). This CDR3 is 12 amino acids long. V was trimmed by 6 bases and J by 8 bases, leaving 13 bases between them. The CDR3, as DNA: TGTGCCAGCAGCGGGACATTGGCAGGCTACACCTTC. It translates to CASSGTLAGYTF.

This clonotype is categorized as medium-sized. The V gene is TRBV27, the J gene TRBJ1-1; D unresolved. Germline V gene data show CDR1 as MNHEY and CDR2 as SMNVEV (reference sequence). The CDR3 runs to 13 residues. V lost 4 bases and J lost 3, with 9 bases in between. DNA for the CDR3: TGTGCCAGCAGTTATTACGGCTACACTGAAGCTTTCTTT. Its translation: CASSYYGYTEAFF.

The chain joins TRBV2 to TRBJ2-1; maybe TRBD1 (6 bases). The CDR3 runs to 13 residues. Trimming took off 9 bases at V and 2 bases at J, with 11 bases between the two ends. CDR1 and CDR2 from the germline V gene are SNHLY and FYNNEI. The CDR3 bases are TGTGCCAGTCAGGGACATCCCTACAATGAGCAGTTCTTC. This encodes CASQGHPYNEQFF. The whole variable domain, filled in from reference TRBV2 and TRBJ2-1, reads EPEVTQTPSHQVTQMGQEVILRCVPISNHLYFYWYRQILGQKVEFLVSFYNNEISEKSEIFDDQFSVERPDGSNFTLKIRSTKLEDSAMYFCASQGHPYNEQFFGPGTRLTVL.

This clonotype was seen many times. The rearrangement links TRBV29-1 to TRBJ2-3, with D hard to call. Between the trimmed V and J ends, which lost 7 bases and 3 bases, there was a span of 14 bases. Germline CDR1 and CDR2: SQVTM and ANQGSEA. This CDR3 is built from 13 residues. CDR3 amino acids: CSAPTLGTDTQYF. CDR3 bases: TGCAGCGCCCCAACGCTGGGGACAGATACGCAGTATTTT.

In this sample, this clonotype turned up many times. The chain links TRBV19 to TRBJ2-5; 7 bases match TRBD1. The germline CDR1 and CDR2 sequences are LNHDA and SQIVND (reference sequence). After removal of 5 bases from V and 4 bases from J, the junction contained 10 bases not matched to a gene. The CDR3 is 15 residues long. For the CDR3, the DNA is TGTGCCAGTAGTTCGGGACAGAGGGTCCCAGAGACCCAGTACTTC. The encoded protein is CASSSGQRVPETQYF.

In this sample, this clonotype turned up many times. J is TRBJ2-1 and V is TRBV14, with 10 bases matching TRBD1. There are 15 residues in the CDR3. Germline V CDR1 and CDR2: SGHDN, FVKESK. V dropped 6 bases and J dropped 2; count of bases not matched to a gene: 4. CDR3 coding DNA: TGTGCCAGCAGACCCGACAGGGGGCCCTACAATGAGCAGTTCTTC. Translated, it gives CASRPDRGPYNEQFF.

This clonotype was found many times. V gene TRBV28 combines with J gene TRBJ2-3; D gene uncertain. The CDR3 length is 17 residues. Deletions cut 3 bases from V and 0 bases from J, with 16 bases between. The V gene's germline CDR1 is MDHEN and CDR2 SYDVKM. CDR3 residues: CASSFLTLDPSTDTQYF. The CDR3 coding sequence is TGTGCCAGCAGTTTTCTGACTCTCGACCCCAGCACAGATACGCAGTATTTT.